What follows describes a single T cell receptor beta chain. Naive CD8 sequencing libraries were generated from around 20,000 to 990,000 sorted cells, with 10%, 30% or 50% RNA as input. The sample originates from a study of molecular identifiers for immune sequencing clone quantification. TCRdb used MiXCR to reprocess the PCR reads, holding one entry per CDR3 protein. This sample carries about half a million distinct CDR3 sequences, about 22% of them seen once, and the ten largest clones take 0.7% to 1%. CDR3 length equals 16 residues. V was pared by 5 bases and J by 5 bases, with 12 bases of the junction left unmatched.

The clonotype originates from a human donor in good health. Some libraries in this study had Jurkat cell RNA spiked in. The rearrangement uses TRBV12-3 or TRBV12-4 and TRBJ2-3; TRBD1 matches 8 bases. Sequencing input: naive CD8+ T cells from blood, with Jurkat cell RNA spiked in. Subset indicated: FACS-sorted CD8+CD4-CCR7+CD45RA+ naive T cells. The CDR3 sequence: CASSHPVQGDLDTQYF. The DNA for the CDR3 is TGTGCCAGCAGTCACCCAGTACAGGGGGATTTAGATACGCAGTATTTT.